The TCR beta chain under discussion was sequenced for a study of identical twins. There were only healthy Caucasians among the donors. TCRdb reanalysed the 5' RACE reads using MiXCR and keeps one entry per CDR3 protein. The top ten hold around 0.4% of the sample, which has around 550,000 distinct CDR3 sequences, approximately 16% seen once. This clonotype was counted between two and nine times. The CDR3 spans 14 residues. V was trimmed by 4 bases and J by 0 bases, leaving 7 bases between them. Germline CDR1 reads SEHNR; CDR2 reads FQNEAQ (reference sequence). This sample also belongs to another study, concerning yellow fever vaccine responses in identical twins.

The clonotype comes from a woman between 18 and 30 years old in good health. This sequence joins TRBV7-9 and TRBJ1-5; D remains ambiguous. Sequenced input: CD4+ T cells sorted from blood. The CDR3 bases are TGTGCCAGCAGCTCACAGATTAGCAATCAGCCCCAGCATTTT. This encodes CASSSQISNQPQHF.